This T cell receptor beta chain was identified in a study of blood T cells in healthy people across ages. Isolated PBMCs totaled at least 7 million in each sample. Per sample, extraction of total RNA gave at least 5.5 micrograms in every case. Study outcomes and limitations: Because donor CMV status was unknown, expanded clonotype changes were possibly confounded. A strong correlation between TCR beta diversity and naive T cell percentage was seen.

With a J-beta primer mix and a sample-barcoded 5' primer, a second PCR ran 7 to 11 cycles. TCRdb reanalysed the 5' RACE reads using MiXCR and keeps one entry per CDR3 protein. Here the sample spans around 1.5 million distinct CDR3 sequences, almost 60% being singletons. The V gene's germline CDR1 is SQVTM and CDR2 ANQGSEA. Trimming took 7 bases from V and 6 from J; bases not matched to a gene: 12. This CDR3 is 14 amino acids long. Turning to this clonotype: Antigen unknown.

This sequence originates from a man younger than 35 in good health. The gene calls are TRBV29-1 and TRBJ2-1, with TRBD1 matching over 7 bases. The sequenced sample consisted of blood. The CDR3, as DNA: TGCAGCGCCCTATCTGGACAGGCCGTCAATGAGCAGTTCTTC. It specifies CSALSGQAVNEQFF.